This TCR beta chain was documented in a study of T cell repertoires in cytomegalovirus infection. Study-wide background: The public TCR beta signatures pointed to both CMV infection and matching HLA type. Study-wide findings and caveats: Carriers of CMV plus the relevant HLA were identified by cumulative public TCR beta family frequency. Clonotype analysis showed dominance of the ex vivo response by HLA-C-restricted CMV-specific TCR beta clonotypes.

Using its own MiXCR run on the reads, TCRdb lists one record per CDR3 protein. The sample yields approximately 250,000 distinct CDR3 sequences, roughly 9% seen once. Comments on this clonotype: Its target is unknown.

This CDR3 has 16 amino acids. In germline, CDR1 is SGHAT, CDR2 FQNNGV. Trimming removed 1 base at V and 4 bases at J, with 17 bases between. The chain links TRBV11-2 to TRBJ2-7; D is perhaps TRBD2 (5 bases). Sequenced input: PBMCs. The clonotype originates from a human donor in good health (CMV status not recorded). Some clones in this sample may be carry-over from other donors' samples. DNA for the CDR3: TGTGCCAGCAGCTTAGGTCTGAGAGGACTTGGGTACGAGCAGTACTTC. Translating it yields CASSLGLRGLGYEQYF.